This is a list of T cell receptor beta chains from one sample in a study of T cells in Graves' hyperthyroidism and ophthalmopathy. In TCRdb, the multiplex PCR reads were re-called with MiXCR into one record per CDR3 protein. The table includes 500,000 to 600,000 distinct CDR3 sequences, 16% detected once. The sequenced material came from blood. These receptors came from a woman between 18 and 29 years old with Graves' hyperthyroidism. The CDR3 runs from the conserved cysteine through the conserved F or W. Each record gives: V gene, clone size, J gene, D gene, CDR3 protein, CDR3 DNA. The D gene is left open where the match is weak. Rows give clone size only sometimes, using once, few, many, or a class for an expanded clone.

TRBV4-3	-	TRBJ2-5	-	CASSLGHGQETQYF	TGCGCCAGCAGCCTAGGACACGGACAAGAGACCCAGTACTTC
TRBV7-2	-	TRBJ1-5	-	CASSLGGTGALGPQHF	TGTGCCAGCAGCTTAGGGGGAACAGGAGCCTTAGGGCCCCAGCATTTT
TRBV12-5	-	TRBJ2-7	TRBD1	CASGCRDRGCEQYF	TGTGCTAGTGGTTGCCGGGACAGGGGTTGTGAGCAGTACTTC
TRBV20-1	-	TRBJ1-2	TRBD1	CSASLQGAVGSHTF	TGCAGTGCTAGCTTACAGGGGGCGGTGGGCTCTCACACCTTC
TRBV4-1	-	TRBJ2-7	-	CASSQVVGYSYEQYF	TGCGCCAGCAGCCAAGTCGTGGGGTACTCCTACGAGCAGTACTTC
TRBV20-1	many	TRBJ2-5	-	CSAWLAPSQETQYF	TGCAGTGCCTGGCTAGCGCCTTCCCAAGAGACCCAGTACTTC
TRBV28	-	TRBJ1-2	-	CASSLLGGGWGYTF	TGTGCCAGCAGTTTATTGGGCGGGGGATGGGGCTACACCTTC
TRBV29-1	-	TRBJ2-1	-	CSVEEGGSYNEQFF	TGCAGCGTTGAGGAGGGGGGGTCCTACAATGAGCAGTTCTTC
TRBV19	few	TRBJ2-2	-	CASSIGQNTGELFF	TGTGCCAGTAGTATAGGACAGAACACCGGGGAGCTGTTTTTT
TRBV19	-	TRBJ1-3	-	CASKQMGIGSGNTIYF	TGTGCCAGTAAACAAATGGGGATTGGATCTGGAAACACCATATATTTT
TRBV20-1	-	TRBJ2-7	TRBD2	CSASGLAGGPSYEQYF	TGCAGTGCTAGCGGACTAGCGGGAGGTCCCTCCTACGAGCAGTACTTC
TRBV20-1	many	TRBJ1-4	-	CSASFRGPNEKLFF	TGCAGTGCTAGTTTCCGGGGCCCTAATGAAAAACTGTTTTTT
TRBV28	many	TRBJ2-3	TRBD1	CASSSRTGADTQYF	TGTGCCAGCAGTTCTCGGACAGGAGCAGATACGCAGTATTTT
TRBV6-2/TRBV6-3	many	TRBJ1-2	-	CASSYSTVHGYTF	TGTGCCAGCAGTTACTCGACAGTCCATGGCTACACCTTC
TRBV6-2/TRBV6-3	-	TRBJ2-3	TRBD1	CASSDRGDYTDTQYF	TGTGCCAGCAGTGACAGGGGGGACTACACAGATACGCAGTATTTT
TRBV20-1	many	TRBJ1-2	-	CSARDTEGGDYGYTF	TGCAGTGCTAGAGATACGGAGGGAGGGGACTATGGCTACACCTTC
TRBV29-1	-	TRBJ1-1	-	CSVERGGGTEAFF	TGCAGCGTTGAGAGGGGGGGGGGCACTGAAGCTTTCTTT
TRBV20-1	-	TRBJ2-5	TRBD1	CSARVGTAQETLYF	TGCAGTGCTAGAGTTGGGACAGCGCAAGAGACCCTGTACTTC
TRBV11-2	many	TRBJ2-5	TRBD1	CASRRDRVWETQYF	TGTGCCAGCCGCCGGGACAGGGTATGGGAGACCCAGTACTTC
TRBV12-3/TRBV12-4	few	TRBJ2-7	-	CASGGIGQHYEQYF	TGTGCCAGCGGGGGGATAGGACAACACTACGAGCAGTACTTC
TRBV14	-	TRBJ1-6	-	CASSLTPGGNSPLHF	TGTGCCAGCAGTCTGACTCCCGGGGGCAATTCACCCCTCCACTTT
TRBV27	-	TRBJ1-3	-	CASSLYPPHHLRGNTIYF	TGTGCCAGCAGTTTATACCCCCCCCACCACCTTCGCGGAAACACCATATATTTT
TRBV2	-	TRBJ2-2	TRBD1	CASTGQGNTGELFF	TGTGCCAGCACGGGACAGGGAAACACCGGGGAGCTGTTTTTT
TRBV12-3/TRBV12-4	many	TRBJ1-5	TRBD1	CASSSTGQGSNQPQHF	TGTGCCAGCAGTTCTACGGGACAGGGGTCCAATCAGCCCCAGCATTTT
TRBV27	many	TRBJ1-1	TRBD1	CASSFGTGNTEAFF	TGTGCCAGCAGTTTTGGGACAGGGAACACTGAAGCTTTCTTT
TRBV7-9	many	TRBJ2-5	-	CASSWELQGQETQYF	TGTGCCAGCAGCTGGGAGCTCCAGGGCCAAGAGACCCAGTACTTC
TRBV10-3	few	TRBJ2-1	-	CAISSDASYNEQFF	TGTGCCATCAGCTCGGACGCTAGCTACAATGAGCAGTTCTTC
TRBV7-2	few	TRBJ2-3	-	CASSYMTADTQYF	TGTGCCAGCAGCTATATGACAGCAGATACGCAGTATTTT
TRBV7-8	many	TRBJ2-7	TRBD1	CASSSTRDRYYEQYF	TGTGCCAGCAGCTCGACACGGGACAGATACTACGAGCAGTACTTC
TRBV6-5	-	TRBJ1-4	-	CASSYEQRPNEKLFF	TGTGCCAGCAGTTACGAGCAGCGACCGAATGAAAAACTGTTTTTT
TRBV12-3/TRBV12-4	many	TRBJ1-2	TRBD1	CASSLGTAAGYTF	TGTGCCAGCAGTCTCGGGACAGCAGCCGGCTACACCTTC
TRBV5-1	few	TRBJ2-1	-	CASSLGQAGNEQFF	TGCGCCAGCAGCTTGGGGCAGGCCGGGAATGAGCAGTTCTTC
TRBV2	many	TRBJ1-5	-	CASSDQGNQPQHF	TGTGCCAGCAGTGACCAGGGCAATCAGCCCCAGCATTTT
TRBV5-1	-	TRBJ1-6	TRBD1	CASRRTGDGSPLHF	TGCGCCAGCAGAAGAACAGGGGACGGTTCACCCCTCCACTTT
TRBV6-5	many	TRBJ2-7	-	CASSYSGVIAYEQYF	TGTGCCAGCAGTTACTCGGGTGTTATAGCCTACGAGCAGTACTTC
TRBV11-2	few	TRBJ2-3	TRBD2	CASSGGVASRTDTQYF	TGTGCCAGCAGCGGGGGGGTGGCCTCTCGCACAGATACGCAGTATTTT
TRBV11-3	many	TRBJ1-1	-	CASSLVSLSSEAFF	TGTGCCAGCAGCTTAGTGTCGTTGTCTAGTGAAGCTTTCTTT
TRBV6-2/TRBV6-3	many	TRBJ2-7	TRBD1	CASRTGKRYEQYF	TGTGCCAGTCGGACAGGGAAGAGGTACGAGCAGTACTTC
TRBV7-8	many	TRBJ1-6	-	CASSRVAHNSPLHF	TGTGCCAGCAGCCGGGTGGCTCATAATTCACCCCTCCACTTT
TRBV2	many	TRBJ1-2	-	CASRKIQGYGYTF	TGTGCCAGCAGGAAAATACAGGGCTATGGCTACACCTTC
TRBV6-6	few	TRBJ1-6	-	CASSYVEGSRTPLHF	TGTGCCAGCAGTTACGTCGAAGGTTCGAGGACACCCCTCCACTTT
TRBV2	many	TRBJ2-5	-	CASSEVVETQYF	TGTGCCAGCAGTGAAGTGGTGGAGACCCAGTACTTC
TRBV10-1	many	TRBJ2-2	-	CATSIEGPGELFF	TGCGCCACCTCAATCGAGGGACCGGGGGAACTGTTTTTT
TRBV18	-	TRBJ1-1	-	CASSPARDVNTEAFF	TGTGCCAGCTCACCTGCCCGGGACGTGAACACTGAAGCTTTCTTT
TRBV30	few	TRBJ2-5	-	CAGEGGSTAGSQETQYF	TGTGCCGGCGAGGGGGGCAGCACAGCGGGCAGCCAAGAGACCCAGTACTTC
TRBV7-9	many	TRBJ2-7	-	CASSLGWSSYEQYF	TGTGCCAGCAGCTTAGGCTGGAGCTCCTACGAGCAGTACTTC
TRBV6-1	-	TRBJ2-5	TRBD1	CASGRQGDEETQYF	TGTGCCAGCGGGAGACAGGGGGACGAAGAGACCCAGTACTTC
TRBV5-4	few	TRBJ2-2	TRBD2	CASSSGTSLGGELFF	TGTGCCAGCAGCTCCGGGACTAGCTTGGGCGGGGAGCTGTTTTTT
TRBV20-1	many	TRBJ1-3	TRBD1	CSARTGSSGNTIYF	TGCAGTGCGAGGACAGGGAGCTCTGGAAACACCATATATTTT
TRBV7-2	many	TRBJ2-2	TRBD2	CASSLDRGGANTGELFF	TGTGCCAGCAGCTTAGATCGGGGGGGCGCGAACACCGGGGAGCTGTTTTTT
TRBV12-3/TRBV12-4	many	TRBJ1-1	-	CASQAGLLEAFF	TGTGCCAGCCAGGCGGGGCTACTTGAAGCTTTCTTT
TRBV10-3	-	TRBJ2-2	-	CAIRDNREGGELFF	TGTGCCATCAGGGATAACAGGGAGGGCGGGGAGCTGTTTTTT
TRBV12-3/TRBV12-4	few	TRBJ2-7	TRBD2	CASGGEYEQYF	TGTGCCAGCGGGGGGGAATACGAGCAGTACTTC
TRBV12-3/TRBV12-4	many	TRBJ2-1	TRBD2	CASRKLAGDYNEQFF	TGTGCCAGCAGGAAACTAGCGGGAGACTACAATGAGCAGTTCTTC
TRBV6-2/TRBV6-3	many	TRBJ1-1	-	CASSYSENTEAFF	TGTGCCAGCAGTTACTCAGAGAACACTGAAGCTTTCTTT
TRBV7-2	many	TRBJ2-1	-	CASTLTGTKNEQFF	TGTGCCAGCACCTTAACCGGGACAAAAAATGAGCAGTTCTTC
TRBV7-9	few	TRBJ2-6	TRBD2	CASSPGGGANVLTF	TGTGCCAGCAGCCCCGGGGGGGGGGCCAACGTCCTGACTTTC